The T cell receptor (beta chain) described here comes from a study of blood T cell repertoires in COVID-19 (TCRdb year 2020). About the study as a whole: The collaborator samples originated in the United States, Italy and Spain and spanned the acute and convalescent phases of COVID-19. The repertoires were released in a freely available public database intended as a resource for research on the immune response to SARS-CoV-2. Sample metadata almost always included a de-identified subject ID, COVID-19 status, age in years and sex. Where available, HLA class I and class II types were taken from metadata supplied by the sample provider and were not determined by assay-based typing. The prospective study material was composed of cDNA or gDNA derived from T cells, B-cell-depleted T cells, or PBMCs. The samples were drawn from the first 160 participants of the ongoing ImmuneRACE study and from 1,254 subjects provided by 6 global collaborators. Deeply sampled blood TCRbeta repertoires from subjects exposed to, actively infected with, or recovered from COVID-19 were included in the dataset.

The CDR3 holds 15 amino acids from the cysteine to the phenylalanine. Only the CDR3 DNA is retained, 45 bases long and in frame from the first base. Trimming takes 3 bases off V and 4 bases off J; junction bases not matched to a gene: 6. The germline V gene specifies MNHNS as CDR1 and SASEGT as CDR2. About this clone: What this receptor recognizes is not known. Per-base qualities were not stored, and no clone one base away is much larger.

One collaborating source in Seattle enrolled patients during active infection and followed them longitudinally through the course of disease. Collaborating institutions collected whole blood in K2EDTA tubes following their own protocols. For TCRbeta analysis, collaborators shipped samples as frozen whole blood, isolated PBMCs, or DNA extracted from either of those sample types. TCRbeta CDR3 regions were amplified from genomic DNA using the immunoSEQ Assay, a bias-controlled multiplex PCR. The study's processing was this. Within the assay, amplification of reference gene primers was used to estimate how many nucleated cells each sample contained. Sequence reads were collapsed and filtered to measure the absolute abundance of every unique TCRbeta CDR3 rearrangement. Productive Simpson clonality was computed per sample as the square root of Simpson's diversity index over productive rearrangements. In TCRdb, the immuneACCESS table is reduced to in-frame sequences with V and J assigned. These tables do not hold every clone; where another copy was compared, an unresolved V gene accounts for under half, and the others remain unexplained. V, J and clone size derive from that table, while D and trimming were established from the DNA sequence. This sample lists hundreds of thousands of clones; about 90% were detected once. About 3% of the sample belongs to the ten largest clones.

Study-wide conclusions, independent of this receptor: How much clinical and demographic metadata was included differed by source and by participant, and the metadata was provided uncurated.

The sequenced sample consisted of peripheral blood. The rearranged chain carries TRBV6-1 and TRBJ1-2; 9 central nucleotides agree with TRBD1. This TCR was sampled from a woman aged 25-40 years with COVID-19, enrolled during active disease. The DNA is TGTGCCAGCAGTGAGACGTGGGGACAGGGCTATGGCTACACCTTC. It translates to CASSETWGQGYGYTF.